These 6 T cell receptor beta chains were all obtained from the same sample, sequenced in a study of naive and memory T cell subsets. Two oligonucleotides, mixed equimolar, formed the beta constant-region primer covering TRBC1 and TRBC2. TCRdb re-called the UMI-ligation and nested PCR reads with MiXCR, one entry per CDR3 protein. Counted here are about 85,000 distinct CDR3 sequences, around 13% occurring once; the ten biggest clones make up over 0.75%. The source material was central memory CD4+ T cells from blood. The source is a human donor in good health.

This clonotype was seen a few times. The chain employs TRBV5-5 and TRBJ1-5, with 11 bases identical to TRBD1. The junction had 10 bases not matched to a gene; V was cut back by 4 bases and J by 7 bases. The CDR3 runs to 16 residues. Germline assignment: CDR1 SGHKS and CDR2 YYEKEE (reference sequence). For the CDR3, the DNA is TGTGCCAGCAGCCCGAGGACAGGGGGCGCAGGCCAGCCCCAGCATTTT. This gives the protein CASSPRTGGAGQPQHF.

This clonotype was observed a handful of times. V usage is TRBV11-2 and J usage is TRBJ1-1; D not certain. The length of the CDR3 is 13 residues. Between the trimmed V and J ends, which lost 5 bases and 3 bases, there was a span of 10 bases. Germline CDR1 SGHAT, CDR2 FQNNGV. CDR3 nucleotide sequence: TGTGCCAGCAGCCGGGGAGATTACACTGAAGCTTTCTTT. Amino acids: CASSRGDYTEAFF.

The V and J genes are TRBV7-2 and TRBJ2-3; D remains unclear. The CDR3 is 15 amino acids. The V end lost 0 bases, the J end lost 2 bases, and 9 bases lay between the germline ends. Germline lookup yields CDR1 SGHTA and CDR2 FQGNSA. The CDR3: CASSLAPANTDTQYF. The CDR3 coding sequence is TGTGCCAGCAGCTTAGCACCGGCCAACACAGATACGCAGTATTTT.

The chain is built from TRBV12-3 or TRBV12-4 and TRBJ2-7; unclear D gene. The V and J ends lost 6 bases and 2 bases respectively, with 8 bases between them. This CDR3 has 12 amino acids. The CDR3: CASRDGAYEQYF. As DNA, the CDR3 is TGTGCCAGCAGGGACGGAGCCTACGAGCAGTACTTC.

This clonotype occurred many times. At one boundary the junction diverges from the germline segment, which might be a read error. CDR3 DNA sequence: TGTGCCAGCAGTTACTCCCCAGGGGAAGTAACCTTC. It encodes CASSYSPGEVTF. The chain uses TRBV6-2 or TRBV6-3 and TRBJ2-7; tentatively, D is TRBD1 (6 bases). The CDR3 contains 12 residues. Germline lookup yields CDR1 MNHEY and CDR2 SVGEGT.

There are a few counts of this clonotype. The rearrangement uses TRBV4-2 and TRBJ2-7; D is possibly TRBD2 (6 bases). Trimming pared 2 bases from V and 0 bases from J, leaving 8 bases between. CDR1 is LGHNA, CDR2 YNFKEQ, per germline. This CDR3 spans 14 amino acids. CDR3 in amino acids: CASSQRTTSYEQYF. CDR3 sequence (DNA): TGTGCCAGCAGCCAACGGACTACCTCCTACGAGCAGTACTTC.